Presented here are 27 T cell receptor beta chains from one specimen sequenced in a study of OX40 agonist ivuxolimab in advanced cancers. The table came from immunoSEQ multiplex PCR; TCRdb's copy has only in-frame clones and leaves some out. In the table there are some 30,000 clones, about 87% of which are singletons. The sample consisted of CD4+ or CD8+ T cells sorted from blood, taken in a trial of the OX40 agonist ivuxolimab. These receptors originate from an adult with an advanced solid tumor such as melanoma, head and neck, liver or kidney cancer.

V gene TRBV4-1 combines with J gene TRBJ1-1; maybe TRBD1 (5 bases). With 4 bases removed from V and 10 bases from J, the gap between germline ends came to 25 bases. The CDR3 runs 16 residues. CDR1 is MGHRA, CDR2 YSYEKL, per germline. The CDR3 DNA sequence: TGCGCCAGCAGCCCGGCCCAGGGTGGGAGGACTGAAGGAGCTTTCTTT. It is translated as CASSPAQGGRTEGAFF.

V and J are TRBV7-3 and TRBJ2-5; D is perhaps TRBD2 (5 bases). Germline CDR1 and CDR2: SGHTA and FQGTGA. CDR3 length: 14 amino acids. Trimming shortened V by 4 bases and J by 5 bases, and 14 bases separated the two germline ends. This CDR3 reads CASSSGLPGETQYF. The CDR3 DNA reads TGTGCCAGCAGCTCGGGCCTCCCGGGGGAGACCCAGTACTTC.

The sample holds one count of this clone. V and J are TRBV2 and TRBJ2-1; D is perhaps TRBD2 (7 bases). The V and J ends lost 7 bases and 7 bases respectively, with 20 bases between them. Germline-derived CDR1 and CDR2 are SNHLY and FYNNEI. The CDR3 is 15 residues long. The CDR3 region is CASILTGGSTNEQFF. The CDR3 DNA sequence: TGTGCCAGCATTCTGACAGGCGGGAGTACGAATGAGCAGTTCTTC. Variable domain in full (rest from reference TRBV2 and TRBJ2-1): EPEVTQTPSHQVTQMGQEVILRCVPISNHLYFYWYRQILGQKVEFLVSFYNNEISEKSEIFDDQFSVERPDGSNFTLKIRSTKLEDSAMYFCASILTGGSTNEQFFGPGTRLTVL.

V is TRBV4-1 and J is TRBJ1-1; D call uncertain. Trimming took 0 bases from V and 1 from J, leaving 9 bases between them. Germline V lookup: CDR1 MGHRA, CDR2 YSYEKL. The CDR3 loop spans 15 amino acids. CDR3 sequence reads: CASSQDGFGNTEAFF. CDR3 coding DNA: TGCGCCAGCAGCCAAGATGGGTTTGGGAACACTGAAGCTTTCTTT.

J is TRBJ1-3 and V is TRBV6-1; no reliable D call. The CDR3 has 18 residues. V was clipped by 0 bases and J by 2 bases, with 17 bases between them. The V gene's germline CDR1 is MNHNS and CDR2 SASEGT. In DNA form, the CDR3 reads TGTGCCAGCAGTGAAGCTCTCCCCGGGCAGCTCACTGGAAACACCATATATTTT. This sequence encodes CASSEALPGQLTGNTIYF.

This chain uses TRBV7-9 with TRBJ2-7, with a tentative D call TRBD2 (6 bases). Germline CDR1 is SEHNR and CDR2 is FQNEAQ (reference sequence). This CDR3 is built from 13 residues. V lost 5 bases, J lost 7 bases, and 15 bases lay in between. The CDR3 DNA sequence: TGTGCCAGCAGCCCGACTAGTTTTGGGGAGCAGTACTTC. This sequence encodes CASSPTSFGEQYF.

This chain joins TRBV6-5 and TRBJ2-7; TRBD2 might be the D (6 bases). Germline V CDR1 and CDR2: MNHEY, SVGAGI. The V end was cut by 8 bases, the J end by 1 base, with 15 bases between. CDR3 length equals 14 residues. The CDR3 nucleotides read TGTGCCAGCTCCTTCAGGGACTTATCCTACGAGCAGTACTTC. Its translation is CASSFRDLSYEQYF.

J is TRBJ2-7 and V is TRBV28; D gene uncertain. CDR3 length: 13 residues. Germline lookup yields CDR1 MDHEN and CDR2 SYDVKM. Deletions cut 5 bases from V and 6 bases from J, with 14 bases between. This CDR3 is CASSPGRMVEQYF. Here the CDR3 DNA reads TGTGCCAGCAGTCCCGGGCGGATGGTCGAGCAGTACTTC.

This clone was detected once. The chain recombines TRBV4-1 with TRBJ2-1; maybe TRBD1 (5 bases). Germline V gene lookup returns CDR1 MGHRA and CDR2 YSYEKL. The CDR3 runs to 11 residues. Trimming removed 4 bases from V and 7 bases from J, with 5 bases in between. This CDR3 is CASSPGNEQFF. For the CDR3, the DNA is TGCGCCAGCAGCCCAGGGAATGAGCAGTTCTTC.

V usage is TRBV6-1 and J usage is TRBJ1-5; D is unresolved. V was pared by 4 bases and J by 0 bases, with 13 bases between. This CDR3 has 16 amino acids. The germline CDR1 and CDR2 sequences are MNHNS and SASEGT. In nucleotides, the CDR3 is TGTGCCAGCAGTGTGGGCGCCGGTTATAGCAATCAGCCCCAGCATTTT. Its translation: CASSVGAGYSNQPQHF.

The CDR3 loop reads CASRQRRVSDEKLFF. In DNA, the CDR3 is TGTGCCAGCAGACAGAGGAGGGTTTCGGATGAAAAACTGTTTTTT. The chain employs TRBV6-5 and TRBJ1-4; D remains ambiguous. Germline CDR1 MNHEY, CDR2 SVGAGI. The CDR3 runs 15 residues. V was cut by 6 bases and J by 6 bases, with 17 bases left in between.

This chain connects TRBV10-3 to TRBJ2-7; D uncertain. This CDR3 has 13 residues. The ends were cut back, 2 bases at V and 3 bases at J, with 8 bases in the middle. From germline, CDR1 is ENHRY and CDR2 SYGVKD. This CDR3 is CAISEEHRYEQYF. CDR3 nucleotides: TGTGCCATCAGTGAGGAGCATCGCTACGAGCAGTACTTC.

This rearrangement joins TRBV27 to TRBJ1-5; tentative D call: TRBD1 (5 bases). Germline-derived CDR1 and CDR2 are MNHEY and SMNVEV (reference sequence). The germline V and J ends were trimmed by 0 bases and 0 bases, with 9 bases remaining between them. CDR3 size: 16 residues. The CDR3 DNA reads TGTGCCAGCAGTTTATCGGGGGATTATAGCAATCAGCCCCAGCATTTT. This sequence encodes CASSLSGDYSNQPQHF.

This chain joins TRBV9 and TRBJ2-7; a possible D gene is TRBD1 (7 bases). CDR1 and CDR2 (germline): SGDLS, YYNGEE. This CDR3 contains 20 residues. V shed 0 bases and J shed 3 bases, with 28 bases lying between them. CDR3 nucleotide sequence: TGTGCCAGCAGCGTAGCTCGGGACTTGACGGACAGGAGACACGGCTACGAGCAGTACTTC. Residues: CASSVARDLTDRRHGYEQYF.

The V and J genes are TRBV14 and TRBJ2-4, with a possible D match to TRBD2 (6 bases). Germline CDR1 and CDR2: SGHDN and FVKESK. V was shortened by 0 bases and J by 9 bases, with 15 bases between the two germline ends. This CDR3 contains 15 residues. This CDR3 is CASSQDPGGNAIQYF. The CDR3 coding sequence is TGTGCCAGCAGCCAAGATCCCGGGGGAAACGCCATTCAGTACTTC.

The chain joins TRBV11-2 to TRBJ2-7; 9 bases match TRBD1. CDR1 is SGHAT, CDR2 FQNNGV, per germline. Losses at the gene ends were 6 bases for V and 5 bases for J; bases not matched to a gene: 5. CDR3 size: 13 residues. The CDR3 bases are TGTGCCAGCAGTCCGGGACAGGGTAACGAGCAGTACTTC. It yields the protein CASSPGQGNEQYF.

The chain links TRBV7-9 to TRBJ2-7; 10 bases match TRBD2. The CDR3 is 16 amino acids. V lost 4 bases and J lost 6; bases outside the gene matches: 12. Germline values: CDR1 SEHNR, CDR2 FQNEAQ (reference sequence). CDR3 sequence: CASSYGVSGRSIEQYF. The CDR3 coding sequence is TGTGCCAGCAGCTACGGGGTTAGCGGGAGGTCCATCGAGCAGTACTTC.

V gene TRBV7-2 combines with J gene TRBJ1-5; 7 nucleotides line up with TRBD1. The trim removed 5 bases at V and 2 bases at J, leaving 3 bases unmatched. The CDR3 has 14 amino acids. In germline, CDR1 is SGHTA, CDR2 FQGNSA. The DNA of the CDR3 is TGTGCCAGCAGCCTCACAGGGGGCAATCAGCCCCAGCATTTT. Residues: CASSLTGGNQPQHF. The full variable domain, completed using reference TRBV7-2 and TRBJ1-5, is GAGVSQSPSNKVTEKGKDVELRCDPISGHTALYWYRQSLGQGLEFLIYFQGNSAPDKSGLPSDRFSAERTGGSVSTLTIQRTQQEDSAVYLCASSLTGGNQPQHFGDGTRLSIL.

The gene calls are TRBV27 and TRBJ1-1; 9 bases are shared with TRBD1. V was pared by 2 bases and J by 3 bases, with 1 base of the junction left unmatched. The CDR3 has 14 amino acids. Germline CDR1 and CDR2: MNHEY and SMNVEV (reference sequence). CDR3 protein: CASSLGTGHTEAFF. In DNA, the CDR3 is TGTGCCAGCAGTTTAGGGACAGGGCACACTGAAGCTTTCTTT.

The gene calls are TRBV11-2 and TRBJ2-7, with TRBD1 matching over 8 bases. The germline V gene encodes CDR1 SGHAT and CDR2 FQNNGV. The V segment lost 6 bases and the J segment 3 bases; nucleotides outside the gene matches: 7. CDR3 length: 14 residues. CDR3 sequence: CASSSGTGSYEQYF. Written as DNA, the CDR3 is TGTGCCAGCAGTTCCGGGACAGGAAGCTACGAGCAGTACTTC.

Here the CDR3 reads CASSKPKEGGCQPQHF. DNA for the CDR3: TGTGCCAGCAGCAAACCGAAAGAGGGTGGATGTCAGCCCCAGCATTTT. The genes are TRBV21-1 and TRBJ1-5. TRBV21-1 is a pseudogene locus. This CDR3 spans 16 amino acids.

This clone appeared a single time. This chain uses TRBV5-6 with TRBJ2-5; TRBD2 agrees at 10 bases. This CDR3 spans 16 amino acids. Germline-derived CDR1 and CDR2 are SGHDT and YYEEEE. With 0 bases clipped from V and 4 bases from J, the junction kept 6 bases outside the gene matches. CDR3 residues: CASSLVAGGSGETQYF. The DNA of the CDR3 is TGTGCCAGCAGCTTGGTAGCGGGAGGATCGGGAGAGACCCAGTACTTC.

The gene calls are TRBV6-5 and TRBJ2-7, with 7 bases matching TRBD1. The CDR3 is made up of 15 amino acids. V shed 5 bases, J shed 4 bases, and the junction held 11 bases outside the gene matches. Germline assignment: CDR1 MNHEY and CDR2 SVGAGI. In DNA form, the CDR3 reads TGTGCCAGCAGTGGGCCCGGGACAGTGATTTACGAGCAGTACTTC. Translated: CASSGPGTVIYEQYF.

This chain connects TRBV7-9 to TRBJ2-7; either TRBD1 or TRBD2 may fit D (5 bases each). The CDR3 consists of 13 residues. Germline V lookup: CDR1 SEHNR, CDR2 FQNEAQ (reference sequence). Trimming left V 4 bases short and J 2 bases short, with 9 bases between. CDR3 nucleotides: TGTGCCAGCAGCTCGGGACGGCCCTACGAGCAGTACTTC. This codes for CASSSGRPYEQYF.

This rearrangement joins TRBV28 to TRBJ2-7, with 7 bases matching TRBD2. After removal of 8 bases from V and 3 bases from J, the junction contained 13 bases not matched to a gene. Germline V lookup: CDR1 MDHEN, CDR2 SYDVKM. CDR3 length: 15 amino acids. For the CDR3, the DNA is TGTGCCAGCGCGGGGACGGGACTAAAGATCTACGAGCAGTACTTC. The encoded protein is CASAGTGLKIYEQYF.

The J gene is TRBJ1-1, the V gene TRBV5-6, with D maybe TRBD1 (5 bases). Germline V lookup: CDR1 SGHDT, CDR2 YYEEEE. The CDR3 is made up of 15 amino acids. V was cut by 0 bases and J by 1 base, with 10 bases left in between. The chain's CDR3 is CASSLDEGWNTEAFF. CDR3 in DNA: TGTGCCAGCAGCTTGGACGAGGGGTGGAACACTGAAGCTTTCTTT.

The chain links TRBV9 to TRBJ2-1; 12 bases line up with TRBD2. The CDR3 is 19 amino acids. In germline, CDR1 is SGDLS, CDR2 YYNGEE. V lost 4 bases, J lost 0 bases, and 11 bases stayed unmatched. In nucleotides, the CDR3 is TGTGCCAGCAGCCACACGGGACTAGCGGGCCTCAGCTCCTACAATGAGCAGTTCTTC. Protein: CASSHTGLAGLSSYNEQFF.